This TCR beta chain is from a study of T cell clusters in autoimmune cytopenias. Study-wide context: Per sample, median TRB depth was approximately 48,000 reads, yielding a median roughly 2,200 distinct clonotypes. General study results and limits: No experiment has yet validated the function of the T cell clusters defined in silico. Primary autoimmune cytopenia patients appeared to lack physiological T cell clusters present in healthy donors. The cluster-lack signature was not seen for secondary cytopenia versus chronic lymphocytic leukemia.

Approximately 40,000 genome equivalents of blood DNA were amplified for TRB. The CDR3 consists of 15 residues. One tube held mixed TRB-A and TRB-B primer pools for touch-down PCR. TCRdb derives one entry per CDR3 protein from the multiplex PCR reads, leaving out DNA. This sample lists about 5,000 distinct CDR3 sequences; its ten largest clones have less than 30%. With respect to this clonotype: Its target is not known.

This TCR came from a human donor with an autoimmune cytopenia or autoimmune hepatitis (not recorded which). Material for sequencing was peripheral blood. This chain connects TRBV12-3 or TRBV12-4 to TRBJ2-1; TCRdb's D gene call, TRBD2, goes unchecked for lack of DNA. The CDR3 reads CASSLRAASYNEQFF.